A single sample is the source of the 17 T cell receptor beta chains below, sequenced in a study of beta chain features in type 1 diabetes listed by TCRdb under 2018. The library was prepared using the immunoSEQ multiplex PCR assay. The entire amount of isolated RNA was reverse transcribed using the High Capacity cDNA Reverse Transcription Kit, so the sequenced TCRB transcripts were expressed ones. In TCRdb, the immuneACCESS table is reduced to in-frame sequences with V and J assigned. These tables do not hold every clone; where another copy was compared, an unresolved V gene accounts for under half, and the others remain unexplained. The sample data list hundreds of thousands of clones, and about 14% of these were observed just once. About 0.097% of the sample belongs to the ten largest clones. Sequenced: naive CD4+ T cells from blood. The sample's cell subset or site label is to be understood as: true naive CD4+ T cells. The receptor source for this set is a man aged 18-30 years in good health.

The sample holds many counts of this clone. This chain joins TRBV10-3 and TRBJ2-5; D ambiguous. Per the germline V gene, CDR1 is ENHRY and CDR2 is SYGVKD. The ends were cut back, 0 bases at V and 6 bases at J, with 5 bases in the middle. The CDR3 consists of 12 residues. The CDR3 loop is CAISESRKTQYF. The DNA of the CDR3 is TGTGCCATCAGTGAGTCGAGAAAGACCCAGTACTTC.

The sample holds a few counts of this clone. The rearrangement joins TRBV6-6 to TRBJ1-2; possibly TRBD1 for D (5 bases). CDR3 length: 13 amino acids. Looked up from germline, CDR1 is MNHNY and CDR2 is SVGAGI (reference sequence). V lost 6 bases and J 4 bases, leaving 12 bases between the germline ends. CDR3 in amino acids: CASSAGRSYGYTF. For the CDR3, the DNA is TGTGCCAGCAGCGCGGGACGGAGCTATGGCTACACCTTC.

This clone was observed a handful of times. V usage is TRBV19 and J usage is TRBJ1-1, with no clear D. The V and J ends lost 3 bases and 0 bases respectively, with 20 bases between them. CDR1 LNHDA and CDR2 SQIVND come from the germline V gene (reference sequence). The CDR3 is 18 amino acids. The DNA for the CDR3 is TGTGCCAGTAGTATGGACTATACGCAGCTTCGCATGAACACTGAAGCTTTCTTT. Protein: CASSMDYTQLRMNTEAFF.

This clone has only a few counts. The chain links TRBV18 to TRBJ1-6; D is ambiguous. V was trimmed by 3 bases and J by 6 bases, leaving 12 bases between them. Germline V gene sequence: CDR1 KGHSH, CDR2 LQKENI. There are 15 residues in the CDR3. The CDR3 loop is CASSPLVGLNSPLHF. CDR3 bases: TGTGCCAGCTCACCGTTGGTTGGGCTTAATTCACCCCTCCACTTT.

The rearrangement joins TRBV7-2 to TRBJ1-5, with D tentatively TRBD1 (6 bases). CDR1 and CDR2 from the germline V gene are SGHTA and FQGNSA. With 1 base removed from V and 1 base from J, the gap between germline ends came to 8 bases. The CDR3 spans 15 residues. CDR3 protein: CASSLEGTSNQPQHF. Written as DNA, the CDR3 is TGTGCCAGCAGCTTAGAGGGGACAAGCAATCAGCCCCAGCATTTT. The full variable domain, its missing parts supplied by reference TRBV7-2 and TRBJ1-5, is GAGVSQSPSNKVTEKGKDVELRCDPISGHTALYWYRQSLGQGLEFLIYFQGNSAPDKSGLPSDRFSAERTGGSVSTLTIQRTQQEDSAVYLCASSLEGTSNQPQHFGDGTRLSIL.

The chain carries TRBV15 and TRBJ1-2; possibly TRBD1 for D (5 bases). CDR3 length: 11 residues. Germline CDR1 and CDR2: LNHNV and YYDKDF (reference sequence). The V end lost 3 bases, the J end lost 7 bases, and 6 bases lay between the germline ends. The CDR3 is CATSSQGGYTF. The CDR3 region has the DNA TGTGCCACCAGCAGCCAGGGTGGCTACACCTTC.

The rearrangement links TRBV7-9 to TRBJ2-7, with 12 nucleotides matching TRBD2. V was clipped by 2 bases and J by 1 base; unmatched bases: 12. Germline-derived CDR1 and CDR2 are SEHNR and FQNEAQ (reference sequence). The CDR3 runs to 19 residues. CDR3 sequence: CASSLRVLAGGPGSYEQYF. The DNA for the CDR3 is TGTGCCAGCAGCTTAAGGGTCCTAGCGGGAGGGCCGGGATCCTACGAGCAGTACTTC.

This clone has just a few counts. The chain employs TRBV18 and TRBJ2-7; D gene ambiguous. CDR3 length: 14 residues. V was cut by 6 bases and J by 0 bases, with 12 bases left in between. CDR1 is KGHSH and CDR2 is LQKENI in the germline V gene. Here the CDR3 DNA reads TGTGCCAGCTCCCCCACACGGGCCTCCTACGAGCAGTACTTC. Amino acid sequence: CASSPTRASYEQYF.

The chain employs TRBV11-1 and TRBJ2-1; 9 nucleotides line up with TRBD1. The germline V gene encodes CDR1 SGHAT and CDR2 FQDESV (reference sequence). Losses at the gene ends were 5 bases for V and 7 bases for J; bases not matched to a gene: 9. There are 15 residues in the CDR3. The CDR3 sequence: CASSLQGAGSNEQFF. CDR3 DNA sequence: TGTGCCAGCAGCCTACAGGGGGCGGGAAGTAATGAGCAGTTCTTC.

This clone was found a few times. V and J are TRBV18 and TRBJ1-2, with D uncertain. This CDR3 has 13 residues. V was clipped by 0 bases and J by 7 bases, with 9 bases between them. CDR1 and CDR2 from the germline V gene are KGHSH and LQKENI. CDR3 coding DNA: TGTGCCAGCTCACCACCGGGGAGAAGTGGCTACACCTTC. It specifies CASSPPGRSGYTF.

The chain joins TRBV30 to TRBJ1-5, with TRBD1 matching over 10 bases. Germline assignment: CDR1 GTSNPN and CDR2 SVGIG (reference sequence). The CDR3 is 17 amino acids. The V gene end was trimmed by 8 bases and the J gene end by 2 bases; junction bases not matched to a gene: 15. CDR3 sequence reads: CAHGMTGGRKGNQPQHF. CDR3 bases: TGTGCCCATGGAATGACAGGGGGCCGAAAGGGCAATCAGCCCCAGCATTTT.

The sample holds a few counts of this clone. The J gene is TRBJ2-7, the V gene TRBV28, with 8 bases that match TRBD2. V lost 5 bases and J lost 2; bases outside the gene matches: 5. Germline values: CDR1 MDHEN, CDR2 SYDVKM. The length of the CDR3 is 14 residues. CDR3 bases: TGTGCCAGCAGTCCAGCGGGGGCGACCTACGAGCAGTACTTC. It translates to CASSPAGATYEQYF.

About this clone itself: Other DNA sequences in this specimen translate into the identical CDR3. The rearrangement uses TRBV7-3 and TRBJ2-7, with TRBD1 matching over 9 bases. In germline, CDR1 is SGHTA, CDR2 FQGTGA. J lost 3 bases, V lost 5 bases, and 5 bases had no gene match. CDR3 length equals 14 residues. The CDR3 protein is CASSPGTGSYEQYF. CDR3 coding DNA: TGTGCCAGCAGCCCCGGGACAGGGAGCTACGAGCAGTACTTC.

The genes are TRBV6-5 and TRBJ2-1, with 8 bases matching TRBD1. The CDR3 loop spans 15 amino acids. After removal of 6 bases from V and 7 bases from J, the junction contained 11 bases not matched to a gene. CDR1 is MNHEY and CDR2 is SVGAGI in the germline V gene. CDR3 loop: CASSRGQVIWNEQFF. For the CDR3, the DNA is TGTGCCAGCAGCCGGGGACAGGTGATCTGGAATGAGCAGTTCTTC.

This clone was counted a few times. The J gene is TRBJ2-3, the V gene TRBV7-2; D is ambiguous. Germline V gene lookup returns CDR1 SGHTA and CDR2 FQGNSA. The CDR3 contains 12 residues. Between the trimmed V and J ends, which lost 4 bases and 4 bases, there was a span of 6 bases. The CDR3 DNA is TGTGCCAGCAGCTATCCCCCAGATACGCAGTATTTT. It is translated as CASSYPPDTQYF. Full variable domain (outside the CDR3, taken from reference TRBV7-2 and TRBJ2-3): GAGVSQSPSNKVTEKGKDVELRCDPISGHTALYWYRQSLGQGLEFLIYFQGNSAPDKSGLPSDRFSAERTGGSVSTLTIQRTQQEDSAVYLCASSYPPDTQYFGPGTRLTVL.

This clone was seen a handful of times. The CDR3 region is CSVQARLQNTEAFF. The CDR3 nucleotides read TGCAGCGTTCAAGCCAGGTTGCAGAACACTGAAGCTTTCTTT. The rearrangement links TRBV29-1 to TRBJ1-1; no clear D gene. Trimming shortened V by 5 bases and J by 1 base, and 14 bases separated the two germline ends. Looked up from germline, CDR1 is SQVTM and CDR2 is ANQGSEA. This CDR3 is built from 14 residues.

This clone has just a few counts. Other DNA variants within this sample encode the same CDR3. The gene calls are TRBV9 and TRBJ2-7; no clear D. Trimming cost V 0 bases and J 1 base, with 5 bases left between them. There are 13 residues in the CDR3. From germline, CDR1 is SGDLS and CDR2 YYNGEE. The DNA for the CDR3 is TGTGCCAGCAGCGTAGGGCCTTCCTACGAGCAGTACTTC. Translation gives CASSVGPSYEQYF.